The 32 T cell receptor beta chains presented below share a single source sample, sequenced in a study of T cells in Graves' hyperthyroidism and ophthalmopathy. What was amplified from RNA transcripts were TCR beta CDR3 regions. HTBI primers were used for first-round RT-PCR of the TCR CDR3. TCRdb redid the calling of the multiplex PCR reads with MiXCR, one entry per CDR3 protein. The table lists more than 550,000 distinct CDR3 sequences, about 19% of them singletons. Sequencing input: blood. The receptor source for this set is a woman between 50 and 59 years old with Graves' hyperthyroidism that later progressed to Graves' ophthalmopathy.

This clonotype was seen a few times. The rearrangement links TRBV18 to TRBJ1-3; 10 bases are shared with TRBD1. V gave up 3 bases and J gave up 3 bases; unmatched junction bases: 5. The CDR3 consists of 16 residues. The V gene's germline CDR1 is KGHSH and CDR2 LQKENI. DNA for the CDR3: TGTGCCAGCTCACCCCGACAGGGGGCTGGTGGAAACACCATATATTTT. It translates to CASSPRQGAGGNTIYF. Supplemented by reference TRBV18 and TRBJ1-3, the full variable domain reads NAGVMQNPRHLVRRRGQEARLRCSPMKGHSHVYWYRQLPEEGLKFMVYLQKENIIDESGMPKERFSAEFPKEGPSILRIQQVVRGDSAAYFCASSPRQGAGGNTIYFGEGSWLTVV.

This clonotype was counted between two and nine times. The chain carries TRBV7-6 and TRBJ2-2; TRBD1 or TRBD2 may be the D gene (5 bases each). Between the trimmed V and J ends, which lost 3 bases and 4 bases, there was a span of 18 bases. The CDR3 length is 17 residues. Germline-derived CDR1 and CDR2 are SGHVS and FNYEAQ. The CDR3 nucleotides read TGTGCCAGCAGCTTTGGTCCCGGGACGGGGTTCACCGGGGAGCTGTTTTTT. Its protein product is CASSFGPGTGFTGELFF.

V gene TRBV2 combines with J gene TRBJ1-6; D remains unclear. Trimming cost V 7 bases and J 0 bases, with 7 bases left between them. This CDR3 region has 14 residues. Germline V CDR1 and CDR2: SNHLY, FYNNEI. In DNA, the CDR3 is TGTGCCAGCATAGGTAACTCCTATAATTCACCCCTCCACTTT. This encodes CASIGNSYNSPLHF.

Ten or more counts support this clonotype. V and J are TRBV5-1 and TRBJ2-7; 8 nucleotides line up with TRBD2. This CDR3 has 15 amino acids. Unmatched junction bases numbered 10, after V lost 8 bases and J lost 0 bases. Germline CDR1 and CDR2: SGHRS and YFSETQ. CDR3 protein: CASGGSSGASYEQYF. DNA for the CDR3: TGCGCCAGTGGAGGTAGTAGCGGGGCCTCCTACGAGCAGTACTTC.

This clonotype was seen ten or more times. V and J are TRBV12-3 or TRBV12-4 and TRBJ2-2; D may be TRBD2 (6 bases). V was clipped by 6 bases and J by 5 bases, with 16 bases between them. CDR3 length equals 15 residues. The CDR3 reads CASSHSGRRTGELFF. CDR3 in DNA: TGTGCCAGCAGCCACTCTGGGAGGAGGACCGGGGAGCTGTTTTTT.

This clonotype appeared many times. This chain uses TRBV30 with TRBJ2-1, with D perhaps given as TRBD1 or TRBD2 (5 bases each). Germline CDR1 GTSNPN, CDR2 SVGIG (reference sequence). The CDR3 length is 15 residues. Trimming pared 0 bases from V and 0 bases from J, leaving 9 bases between. CDR3 amino acids: CAWSVAGSSYNEQFF. The CDR3 DNA sequence: TGTGCCTGGAGTGTAGCAGGGAGCTCCTACAATGAGCAGTTCTTC.

The V and J genes are TRBV6-2 or TRBV6-3 and TRBJ2-2; D assignment may be TRBD1 or TRBD2 (6 bases each). CDR3 size: 16 residues. The V end lost 7 bases, the J end lost 5 bases, and 20 bases lay between the germline ends. CDR1 MNHEY and CDR2 SVGEGT come from the germline V gene. The CDR3 loop reads CASTNDRGLGTGELFF. The CDR3 coding sequence is TGTGCCAGCACCAACGACCGGGGGCTGGGGACCGGGGAGCTGTTTTTT.

This chain joins TRBV6-2 or TRBV6-3 and TRBJ1-1; no clear D. The V end lost 2 bases, the J end lost 3 bases, and 7 bases lay between the germline ends. The CDR3 is 13 residues long. Germline-derived CDR1 and CDR2 are MNHEY and SVGEGT. CDR3 in DNA: TGTGCCAGCAGTTACCCGGTATACACTGAAGCTTTCTTT. Encoded protein: CASSYPVYTEAFF.

This clonotype was picked up a small number of times. The chain combines TRBV3-1 with TRBJ1-4, with 8 bases aligning to TRBD1. V lost 10 bases, J lost 8 bases, and 9 bases stayed unmatched. CDR1 LGHDT and CDR2 YNNKEL come from the germline V gene (reference sequence). CDR3 length: 13 amino acids. The CDR3 DNA follows: TGTGCCATCAGACAGGGGATATACGAAAAACTGTTTTTT. Translating it yields CAIRQGIYEKLFF.

This clonotype was detected only a few times. The chain combines TRBV7-3 with TRBJ2-5; either TRBD1 or TRBD2 may supply D (5 bases each). CDR3 length: 16 residues. Deletions cut 5 bases from V and 3 bases from J, with 19 bases between. Looked up from germline, CDR1 is SGHTA and CDR2 is FQGTGA. The CDR3 DNA reads as TGTGCCAGCAGCCCGCTTGGGGGTAGGGGTGAAGAGACCCAGTACTTC. Amino acids: CASSPLGGRGEETQYF.

In this sample, this clonotype turned up many times. V gene TRBV2 combines with J gene TRBJ1-2; TRBD1 might be the D (5 bases). Trimming cost V 1 base and J 4 bases, with 10 bases left between them. CDR1 SNHLY and CDR2 FYNNEI come from the germline V gene. This CDR3 has 14 amino acids. The CDR3 DNA is TGTGCCAGCAGTGAAGACGGGGGGGGCTATGGCTACACCTTC. It codes for CASSEDGGGYGYTF.

This clonotype was recorded many times. V usage is TRBV6-5 and J usage is TRBJ2-7; D may be TRBD1 (5 bases). The CDR3 has 13 amino acids. Germline V CDR1 and CDR2: MNHEY, SVGAGI. The V and J ends lost 2 bases and 6 bases respectively, with 11 bases between them. CDR3 region: CASSYRGSSEQYF. Written as DNA, the CDR3 is TGTGCCAGCAGTTACAGGGGAAGTAGCGAGCAGTACTTC.

V gene TRBV6-1 combines with J gene TRBJ1-5; 8 bases are a match to TRBD1. V lost 6 bases and J lost 4; bases outside the gene matches: 11. CDR1 is MNHNS and CDR2 is SASEGT in the germline V gene. The CDR3 is 16 residues long. The CDR3 DNA reads as TGTGCCAGCAGCATAAACAGGGGGATGTCGAATCAGCCCCAGCATTTT. Protein: CASSINRGMSNQPQHF.

This clonotype was detected ten times or more. V and J are TRBV12-3 or TRBV12-4 and TRBJ2-7; D remains unclear. Trimming cost V 6 bases and J 4 bases, with 13 bases left between them. The CDR3 is 13 amino acids. CDR3 region: CASRTLGQYEQYF. The CDR3 region has the DNA TGTGCCAGCAGAACCTTGGGTCAGTACGAGCAGTACTTC.

This clonotype showed up just a few times. The chain has TRBV4-1 and TRBJ1-1; no definite D call. The CDR3 is 14 amino acids. CDR1 and CDR2 (germline): MGHRA, YSYEKL. Trimming took off 3 bases at V and 1 base at J, with 9 bases between the two ends. CDR3 in amino acids: CASSHPPKNTEAFF. CDR3 in DNA: TGCGCCAGCAGCCACCCGCCGAAGAACACTGAAGCTTTCTTT.

There are many counts of this clonotype. CDR3 nucleotide sequence: TGCAGTGCTAGTGCGGCAGGGGTCGATAGCAATCAGCCCCAGCATTTT. Its protein is CSASAAGVDSNQPQHF. V usage is TRBV20-1 and J usage is TRBJ1-5; D possibly corresponds to TRBD1 (6 bases). V was trimmed by 3 bases and J by 0 bases, leaving 15 bases between them. CDR3 length: 16 amino acids. Per the germline V gene, CDR1 is DFQATT and CDR2 is SNEGSKA (reference sequence).

This chain joins TRBV25-1 and TRBJ1-3, with a weak D call TRBD1 (5 bases). CDR3 length: 15 amino acids. Trimming removed 1 base from V and 4 bases from J, with 11 bases in between. Germline V gene sequence: CDR1 MGHDK, CDR2 SYGVNS. The CDR3 reads CASSELGGSGNTIYF. CDR3 DNA: TGTGCCAGCAGTGAATTGGGGGGATCCGGAAACACCATATATTTT.

This clonotype was counted many times. J is TRBJ1-1 and V is TRBV10-3; 8 bases line up with TRBD1. Germline assignment: CDR1 ENHRY and CDR2 SYGVKD. After removal of 6 bases from V and 1 base from J, the junction contained 1 base not matched to a gene. This CDR3 comprises 13 residues. CDR3 region: CAIRDRGNTEAFF. The DNA of the CDR3 is TGTGCCATCAGAGACAGGGGGAACACTGAAGCTTTCTTT.

The table lists this clonotype with a few counts. V is TRBV7-3 and J is TRBJ1-1; D remains unclear. CDR3 size: 14 residues. Between the trimmed V and J ends, which lost 5 bases and 8 bases, there was a span of 18 bases. Germline assignment: CDR1 SGHTA and CDR2 FQGTGA. DNA for the CDR3: TGTGCCAGCAGCCCGCCCGGGATGCTGCACGAAGCTTTCTTT. Translation gives CASSPPGMLHEAFF.

This chain connects TRBV30 to TRBJ1-5, with 7 bases aligning to TRBD1. CDR3 length: 18 residues. The V gene end was trimmed by 0 bases and the J gene end by 5 bases; junction bases not matched to a gene: 16. Looked up from germline, CDR1 is GTSNPN and CDR2 is SVGIG (reference sequence). The DNA of the CDR3 is TGTGCCTGGAGTGTACAGGGGTCACCTCGAAGGAAGGATCAGCCCCAGCATTTT. Translation gives CAWSVQGSPRRKDQPQHF. The full variable domain, completed using reference TRBV30 and TRBJ1-5, is SQTIHQWPATLVQPVGSPLSLECTVEGTSNPNLYWYRQAAGRGLQLLFYSVGIGQISSEVPQNLSASRPQDRQFILSSKKLLLSDSGFYLCAWSVQGSPRRKDQPQHFGDGTRLSIL.

Here the CDR3 reads CSARDPSLGTGSYEQYF. In DNA form, the CDR3 reads TGCAGTGCTAGAGATCCTTCTCTTGGGACAGGGTCCTACGAGCAGTACTTC. The genes are TRBV20-1 and TRBJ2-7, with 9 bases lining up with TRBD1. Germline-derived CDR1 and CDR2 are DFQATT and SNEGSKA (reference sequence). V lost 0 bases to trimming and J lost 1 base; unmatched junction nucleotides: 10. This CDR3 region has 17 residues.

There are a few counts of this clonotype. This chain uses TRBV6-1 with TRBJ2-1, with no clear D. Trimming shortened V by 5 bases and J by 3 bases, and 20 bases separated the two germline ends. Germline assignment: CDR1 MNHNS and CDR2 SASEGT. This CDR3 spans 17 amino acids. The CDR3 DNA is TGTGCCAGCAGTTACTCCCAATCCGTCGGCATCTACAATGAGCAGTTCTTC. The encoded protein is CASSYSQSVGIYNEQFF.

This clonotype was seen a few times. The V call is TRBV6-1, the J call TRBJ2-1; 8 nucleotides align to TRBD2. The ends lost 5 bases at V and 3 bases at J; junction bases unmatched: 6. Germline CDR1 is MNHNS and CDR2 is SASEGT. The CDR3 contains 15 residues. In DNA form, the CDR3 reads TGTGCCAGCAGTTCTCCTAGCGGGCGCTACAATGAGCAGTTCTTC. Translated, it gives CASSSPSGRYNEQFF.

This clonotype was detected many times. V is TRBV18 and J is TRBJ1-5, with D hard to call. Germline V gives CDR1 KGHSH, CDR2 LQKENI. Trimming took off 5 bases at V and 0 bases at J, with 8 bases between the two ends. The CDR3 length is 14 residues. CDR3 sequence: CASSSGRSNQPQHF. CDR3 sequence (DNA): TGTGCCAGCTCATCCGGACGTAGCAATCAGCCCCAGCATTTT.

This clonotype was seen repeatedly, ten times or more. J is TRBJ1-2 and V is TRBV11-2; D is ambiguous. The germline V gene encodes CDR1 SGHAT and CDR2 FQNNGV. The CDR3 covers 15 residues. Trimming took off 0 bases at V and 7 bases at J, with 15 bases between the two ends. The DNA of the CDR3 is TGTGCCAGCAGCTTAGATAAGCTTCCACAAAGTGGCTACACCTTC. It is translated as CASSLDKLPQSGYTF.

The rearrangement uses TRBV19 and TRBJ1-2, with 8 bases that match TRBD1. Germline CDR1 and CDR2: LNHDA and SQIVND (reference sequence). The V gene end was trimmed by 7 bases and the J gene end by 3 bases; junction bases not matched to a gene: 16. The CDR3 runs to 17 residues. The CDR3 loop reads CASNSDGGTGNDYGYTF. CDR3 bases: TGTGCCAGTAACTCCGACGGAGGGACAGGAAATGACTATGGCTACACCTTC.

This clonotype was counted at least ten times. The CDR3 DNA sequence: TGTGCCAGCAAACCGGGACAGGAGAGTTACGAGCAGTACTTC. Residues: CASKPGQESYEQYF. The V call is TRBV3-1, the J call TRBJ2-7; 8 nucleotides agree with TRBD1. Trimming at V came to 7 bases and at J to 4 bases, leaving 9 bases not matched to a gene. This CDR3 has 14 amino acids. Germline values: CDR1 LGHDT, CDR2 YNNKEL (reference sequence).

This clonotype was seen many times. The chain has TRBV20-1 and TRBJ2-3, with D possibly matching TRBD1 (6 bases). Germline V gives CDR1 DFQATT, CDR2 SNEGSKA (reference sequence). The CDR3 is 14 residues long. Trimming took off 3 bases at V and 4 bases at J, with 14 bases between the two ends. The chain's CDR3 is CSARVTGTADTQYF. The DNA for the CDR3 is TGCAGTGCTAGGGTGACAGGTACAGCAGATACGCAGTATTTT.

The chain joins TRBV5-1 to TRBJ2-1, with 12 bases aligning to TRBD2. The germline V gene encodes CDR1 SGHRS and CDR2 YFSETQ. The CDR3 spans 15 residues. J gave up 8 bases and V 3 bases, and 6 bases lay outside the gene matches. CDR3 amino acids: CASSSTSGGVYEQFF. CDR3 DNA sequence: TGCGCCAGCAGCTCGACTAGCGGGGGTGTCTATGAGCAGTTCTTC. Based on the CDR3 plus reference TRBV5-1 and TRBJ2-1, the full variable domain is KAGVTQTPRYLIKTRGQQVTLSCSPISGHRSVSWYQQTPGQGLQFLFEYFSETQRNKGNFPGRFSGRQFSNSRSEMNVSTLELGDSALYLCASSSTSGGVYEQFFGPGTRLTVL.

A single count supports this clonotype. Here the CDR3 DNA reads TGTGCCAGCAGCCCAATCGACAGGGGGGATACGCAGTATTTT. Translating gives CASSPIDRGDTQYF. The chain employs TRBV7-9 and TRBJ2-3; TRBD1 matches 9 bases. CDR3 length equals 14 residues. Germline loops: CDR1 SEHNR, CDR2 FQNEAQ (reference sequence). Losses at the gene ends were 5 bases for V and 6 bases for J; bases not matched to a gene: 6.

V gene TRBV19 combines with J gene TRBJ1-5, with D tentatively TRBD1 (5 bases). The CDR3 is 15 residues long. Germline-derived CDR1 and CDR2 are LNHDA and SQIVND (reference sequence). V lost 4 bases, J lost 2 bases, and 12 bases lay in between. The CDR3 coding sequence is TGTGCCAGTAGTACCGTCGGGGCGGGCAATCAGCCCCAGCATTTT. Amino acid sequence: CASSTVGAGNQPQHF.

This clonotype came up a few times. The rearrangement uses TRBV3-1 and TRBJ2-5, with D uncertain. The V gene lost 4 bases and the J gene lost 1 base, with 13 bases spanning the gap. CDR1 LGHDT and CDR2 YNNKEL come from the germline V gene (reference sequence). The CDR3 is 15 amino acids. The CDR3 nucleotides are TGTGCCAGCAGCCCCTCCTTGAAGGTCCAAGAGACCCAGTACTTC. This translates into CASSPSLKVQETQYF.